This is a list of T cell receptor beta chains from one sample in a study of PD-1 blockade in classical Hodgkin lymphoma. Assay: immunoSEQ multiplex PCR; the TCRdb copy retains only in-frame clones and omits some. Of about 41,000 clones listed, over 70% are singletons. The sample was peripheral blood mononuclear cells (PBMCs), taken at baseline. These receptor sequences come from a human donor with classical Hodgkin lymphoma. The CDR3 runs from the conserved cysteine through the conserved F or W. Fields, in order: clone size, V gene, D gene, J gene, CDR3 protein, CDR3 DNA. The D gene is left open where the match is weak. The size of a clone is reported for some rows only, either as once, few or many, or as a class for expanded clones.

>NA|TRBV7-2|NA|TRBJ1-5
CASSLAPNQPQHF
TGTGCCAGCAGCTTAGCCCCAAATCAGCCCCAGCATTTT
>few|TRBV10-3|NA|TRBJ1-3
CAISESVTLGNTIYF
TGTGCCATCAGTGAGTCGGTAACTCTTGGAAACACCATATATTTT
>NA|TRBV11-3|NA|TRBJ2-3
CASSWMATDTQYF
TGTGCCAGCAGCTGGATGGCCACAGATACGCAGTATTTT
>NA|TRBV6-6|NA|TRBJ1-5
CASTTGGNQPQHF
TGTGCCAGCACCACGGGGGGTAATCAGCCCCAGCATTTT
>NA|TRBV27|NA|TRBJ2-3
CASSQQLVGSTDTQYF
TGTGCCAGCAGTCAACAACTAGTGGGGTCCACAGATACGCAGTATTTT
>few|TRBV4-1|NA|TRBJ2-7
CASSQAGYEQYF
TGCGCCAGCAGCCAAGCAGGCTACGAGCAGTACTTC
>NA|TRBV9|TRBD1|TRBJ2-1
CASSPRTGALDEQFF
TGTGCCAGCTCCCCCCGGACAGGGGCCCTGGATGAGCAGTTCTTC
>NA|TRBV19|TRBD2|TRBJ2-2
CASSRGRANTGELFF
TGTGCCAGTAGTAGGGGGAGGGCCAACACCGGGGAGCTGTTTTTT
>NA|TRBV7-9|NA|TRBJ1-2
CASSLDRVGTYGYTF
TGTGCCAGCAGCTTAGACAGGGTAGGAACCTATGGCTACACCTTC
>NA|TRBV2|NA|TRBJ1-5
CASSPQRSNQPQHF
TGTGCCAGCAGCCCCCAGCGTAGCAATCAGCCCCAGCATTTT
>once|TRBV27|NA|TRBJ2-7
CASSSLIAHGLGEQYF
TGTGCCAGCAGTTCGCTTATCGCGCATGGTCTGGGCGAGCAGTACTTC
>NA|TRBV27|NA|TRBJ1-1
CASSFLAGGSNTEAFF
TGTGCCAGCAGTTTTTTGGCCGGGGGTTCGAACACTGAAGCTTTCTTT
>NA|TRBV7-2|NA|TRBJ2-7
CASSLDPGVAYEQYF
TGTGCCAGCAGCTTAGATCCGGGAGTGGCCTACGAGCAGTACTTC
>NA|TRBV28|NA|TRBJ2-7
CASREGSRYEQYF
TGTGCCAGCAGAGAGGGGTCAAGGTACGAGCAGTACTTC
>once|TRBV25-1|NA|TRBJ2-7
CASRRDSYEQYF
TGTGCCAGCCGGCGGGACTCCTACGAGCAGTACTTC
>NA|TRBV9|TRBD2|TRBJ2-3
CASSVGAGGGDTQYF
TGTGCCAGCAGCGTAGGAGCGGGAGGAGGGGATACGCAGTATTTT
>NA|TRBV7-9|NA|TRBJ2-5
CASSSPRAQETQYF
TGTGCCAGCAGTTCCCCCAGGGCCCAAGAGACCCAGTACTTC
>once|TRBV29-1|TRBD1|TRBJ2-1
CSVDRAGGGNEQFF
TGCAGCGTTGACCGGGCAGGGGGTGGGAATGAGCAGTTCTTC
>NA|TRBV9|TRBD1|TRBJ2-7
CASSDNLRGQTSEQYF
TGTGCCAGCAGCGACAATCTTCGGGGACAGACTTCCGAGCAGTACTTC
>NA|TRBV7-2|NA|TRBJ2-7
CASSPVRTYEQYF
TGTGCCAGCAGCCCAGTACGGACCTACGAGCAGTACTTC
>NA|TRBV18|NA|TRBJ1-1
CASSPALNTEAFF
TGTGCCAGCTCACCGGCCTTGAACACTGAAGCTTTCTTT
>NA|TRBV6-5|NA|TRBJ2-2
CASSSGVNTGELFF
TGTGCCAGCAGTTCGGGTGTGAACACCGGGGAGCTGTTTTTT
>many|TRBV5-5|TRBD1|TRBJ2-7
CASSWTGSYEQYF
TGTGCCAGCAGCTGGACAGGTTCCTACGAGCAGTACTTC
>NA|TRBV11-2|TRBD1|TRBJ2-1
CASSLVGTGAYNEQFF
TGTGCCAGCAGCTTAGTGGGGACAGGGGCCTACAATGAGCAGTTCTTC
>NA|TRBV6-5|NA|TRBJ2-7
CASTQMAGAHEQYF
TGTGCCAGCACCCAGATGGCGGGGGCCCACGAGCAGTACTTC
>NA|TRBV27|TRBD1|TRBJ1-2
CASSPPTGVGGYTF
TGTGCCAGCAGTCCCCCAACAGGGGTTGGTGGCTACACCTTC
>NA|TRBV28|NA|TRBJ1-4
CASSPPPGVGGEKLFF
TGTGCCAGCAGTCCCCCCCCAGGAGTCGGGGGCGAAAAACTGTTTTTT
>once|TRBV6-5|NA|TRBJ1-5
CASFRGEGQPQHF
TGTGCCAGCTTCAGGGGTGAAGGGCAGCCCCAGCATTTT
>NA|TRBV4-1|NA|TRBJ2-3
CASSQVNLVSTDTQYF
TGCGCCAGCAGCCAAGTTAATCTAGTTAGCACAGATACGCAGTATTTT
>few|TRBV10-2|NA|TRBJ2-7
CASSEPLGASYEQYF
TGCGCCAGCAGTGAGCCCCTGGGGGCAAGCTACGAGCAGTACTTC
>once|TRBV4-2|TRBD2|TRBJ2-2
CASSPTSGRGTRELFF
TGTGCCAGCAGCCCGACTAGCGGGAGAGGGACCCGGGAGCTGTTTTTT
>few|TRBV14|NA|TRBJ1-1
CASTLKVNTEAFF
TGTGCCAGCACCTTGAAAGTGAACACTGAAGCTTTCTTT
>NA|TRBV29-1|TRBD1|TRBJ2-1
CSAHRPQGPAYNEQFF
TGCAGCGCCCACCGCCCACAGGGGCCGGCCTACAATGAGCAGTTCTTC
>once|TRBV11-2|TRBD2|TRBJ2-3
CASSRSGRSTDTQYF
TGTGCCAGCAGCCGCAGCGGGAGGTCCACAGATACGCAGTATTTT
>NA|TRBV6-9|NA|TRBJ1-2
CASSYGADGYTF
TGTGCCAGCAGTTACGGTGCGGATGGCTACACCTTC
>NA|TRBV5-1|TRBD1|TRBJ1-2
CASSQGSSNYGYTF
TGCGCCAGTTCACAGGGGTCTTCTAACTATGGCTACACCTTC
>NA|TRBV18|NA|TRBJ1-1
CASSPGRMNTEAFF
TGTGCCAGCTCACCAGGACGTATGAACACTGAAGCTTTCTTT
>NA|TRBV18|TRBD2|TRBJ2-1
CASSPQAVAGASSHEQFF
TGTGCCAGCTCACCACAGGCGGTGGCGGGAGCGAGTAGCCATGAGCAGTTCTTC
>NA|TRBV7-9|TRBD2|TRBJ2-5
CASSLARREVETQYF
TGTGCCAGCAGCTTAGCGCGGCGGGAGGTAGAGACCCAGTACTTC
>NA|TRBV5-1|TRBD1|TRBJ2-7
CASSLVIPAGTETYEQYF
TGCGCCAGCAGCTTGGTTATCCCGGCAGGGACAGAGACCTACGAGCAGTACTTC